The clone carrying this TCR beta chain was observed once. What it binds is not known. These data belong to a study of shared clonotypes between healthy human individuals. Study-level information: Researchers assigned three CD4 naive, three CD4 memory, two CD8 naive and one CD8 memory plate to each donor.

Generated by immunoSEQ multiplex PCR, the TCRdb table keeps only in-frame clones and is missing some. The profile shows roughly 2.1 million clones, roughly 91% of them singletons. Findings and caveats of the study: All-four-donor shared clonotypes had higher generation probabilities than non-shared clonotypes did. The diversity represented, both genetic and in exposure history, was limited by few donors.

Germline CDR1 is LNHDA and CDR2 is SQIVND (reference sequence). V shed 7 bases and J shed 0 bases, with 16 bases lying between them. The CDR3 runs 16 residues. Naive CD8 cells lacked CD45RO, underwent positive selection for CCR7 and left out terminally differentiated effector memory CD45RA+ cells. The origin of this receptor is a young man in good health. Some clones in this sample may be carry-over from other donors' samples. The V call is TRBV19, the J call TRBJ2-1; D may be TRBD2 (5 bases). The sample was naive CD8+ T cells from PBMCs. This CDR3 reads CASTSSGVSSYNEQFF. For the CDR3, the DNA is TGTGCCAGTACGTCGAGCGGAGTAAGCTCCTACAATGAGCAGTTCTTC.